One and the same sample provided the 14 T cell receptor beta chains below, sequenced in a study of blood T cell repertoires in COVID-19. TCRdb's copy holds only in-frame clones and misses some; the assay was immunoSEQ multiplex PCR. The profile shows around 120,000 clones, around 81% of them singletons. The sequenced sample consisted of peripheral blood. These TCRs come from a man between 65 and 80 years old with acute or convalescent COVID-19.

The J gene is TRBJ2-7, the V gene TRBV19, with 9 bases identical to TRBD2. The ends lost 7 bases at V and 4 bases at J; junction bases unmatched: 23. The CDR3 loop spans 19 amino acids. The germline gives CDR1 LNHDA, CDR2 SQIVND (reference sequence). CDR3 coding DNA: TGTGCCAGTACCCCTCGGGGGGCTAGCGGGGCCCGATTTCTTTACGAGCAGTACTTC. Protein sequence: CASTPRGASGARFLYEQYF. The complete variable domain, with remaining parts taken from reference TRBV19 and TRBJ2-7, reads DGGITQSPKYLFRKEGQNVTLSCEQNLNHDAMYWYRQDPGQGLRLIYYSQIVNDFQKGDIAEGYSVSREKKESFPLTVTSAQKNPTAFYLCASTPRGASGARFLYEQYFGPGTRLTVT.

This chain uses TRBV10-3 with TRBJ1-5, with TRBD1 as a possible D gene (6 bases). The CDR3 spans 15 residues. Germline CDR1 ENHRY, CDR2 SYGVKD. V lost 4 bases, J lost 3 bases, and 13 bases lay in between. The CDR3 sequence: CAISAGHQINQPQHF. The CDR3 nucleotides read TGTGCCATCAGTGCGGGACACCAAATCAATCAGCCCCAGCATTTT.

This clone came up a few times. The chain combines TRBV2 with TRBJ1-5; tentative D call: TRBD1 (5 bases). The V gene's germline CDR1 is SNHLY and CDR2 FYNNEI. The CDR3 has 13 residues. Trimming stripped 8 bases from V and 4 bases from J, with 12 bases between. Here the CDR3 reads CASGRRVNQPQHF. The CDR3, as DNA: TGTGCCAGCGGGCGCAGGGTAAATCAGCCCCAGCATTTT.

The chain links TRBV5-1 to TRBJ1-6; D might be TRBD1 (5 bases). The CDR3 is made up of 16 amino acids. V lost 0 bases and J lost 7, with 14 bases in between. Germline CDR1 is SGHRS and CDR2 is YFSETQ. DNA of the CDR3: TGCGCCAGCAGCTTGGAACTGCAGGGATCCAATTCACCCCTCCACTTT. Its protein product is CASSLELQGSNSPLHF.

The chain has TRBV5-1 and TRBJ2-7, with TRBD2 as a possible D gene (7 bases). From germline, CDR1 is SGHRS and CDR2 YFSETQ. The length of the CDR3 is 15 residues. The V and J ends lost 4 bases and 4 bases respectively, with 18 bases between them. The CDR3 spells CASSPDGGPAYEQYF. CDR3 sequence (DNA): TGCGCCAGCAGCCCAGACGGGGGGCCCGCTTACGAGCAGTACTTC. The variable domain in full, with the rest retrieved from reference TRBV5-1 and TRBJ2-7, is KAGVTQTPRYLIKTRGQQVTLSCSPISGHRSVSWYQQTPGQGLQFLFEYFSETQRNKGNFPGRFSGRQFSNSRSEMNVSTLELGDSALYLCASSPDGGPAYEQYFGPGTRLTVT.

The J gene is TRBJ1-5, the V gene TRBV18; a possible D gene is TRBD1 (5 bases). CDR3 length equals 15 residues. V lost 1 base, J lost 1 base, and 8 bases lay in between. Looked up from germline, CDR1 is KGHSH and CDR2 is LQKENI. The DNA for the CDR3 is TGTGCCAGCTCACCACGGGGCTCGAGCAATCAGCCCCAGCATTTT. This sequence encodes CASSPRGSSNQPQHF.

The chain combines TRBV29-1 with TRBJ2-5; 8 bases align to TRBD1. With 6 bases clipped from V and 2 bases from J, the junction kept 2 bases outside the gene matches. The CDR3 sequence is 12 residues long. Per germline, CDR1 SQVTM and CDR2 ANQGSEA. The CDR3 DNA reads TGCAGCGTGGGGACAGGACAAGAGACCCAGTACTTC. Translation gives CSVGTGQETQYF.

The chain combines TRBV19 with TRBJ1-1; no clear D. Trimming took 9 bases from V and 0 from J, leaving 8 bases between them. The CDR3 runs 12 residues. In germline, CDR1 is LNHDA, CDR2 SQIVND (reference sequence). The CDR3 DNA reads TGTGCCAGCAGGTCCCTGAACACTGAAGCTTTCTTT. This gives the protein CASRSLNTEAFF.

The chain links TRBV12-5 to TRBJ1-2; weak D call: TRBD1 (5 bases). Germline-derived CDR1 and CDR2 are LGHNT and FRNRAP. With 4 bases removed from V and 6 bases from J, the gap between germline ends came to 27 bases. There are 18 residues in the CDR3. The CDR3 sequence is CASGSGGVSGTRSDGYTF. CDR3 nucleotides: TGTGCTAGTGGTTCGGGGGGGGTGTCAGGGACCAGATCGGATGGCTACACCTTC.

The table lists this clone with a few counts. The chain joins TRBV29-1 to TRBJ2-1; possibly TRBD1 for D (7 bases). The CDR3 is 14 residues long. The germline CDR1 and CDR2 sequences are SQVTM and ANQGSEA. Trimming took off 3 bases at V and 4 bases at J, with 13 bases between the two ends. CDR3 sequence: CSVDRGRRYNEQFF. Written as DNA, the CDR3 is TGCAGCGTTGACAGGGGGAGGCGGTACAATGAGCAGTTCTTC.

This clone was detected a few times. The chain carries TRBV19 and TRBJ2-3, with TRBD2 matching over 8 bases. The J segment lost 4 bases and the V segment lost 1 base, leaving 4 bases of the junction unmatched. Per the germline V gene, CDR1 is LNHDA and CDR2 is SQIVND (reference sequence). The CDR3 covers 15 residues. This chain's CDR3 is CASSIGSGVADTQYF. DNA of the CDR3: TGTGCCAGTAGTATAGGTAGCGGGGTCGCAGATACGCAGTATTTT.

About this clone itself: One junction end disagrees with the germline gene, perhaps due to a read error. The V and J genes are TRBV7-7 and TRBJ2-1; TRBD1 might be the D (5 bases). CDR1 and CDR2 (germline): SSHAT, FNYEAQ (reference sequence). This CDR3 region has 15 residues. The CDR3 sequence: CASSLEQATYNEQFF. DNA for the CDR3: TGTGCTAGCAGCTTGGAACAGGCCACCTACAATGAGCAGTTCTTC.

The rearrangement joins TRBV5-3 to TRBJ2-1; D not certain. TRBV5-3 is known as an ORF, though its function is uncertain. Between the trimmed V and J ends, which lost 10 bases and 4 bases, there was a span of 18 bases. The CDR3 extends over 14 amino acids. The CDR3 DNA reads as TGTGCCCCGAAGTGGCCCGACATGTACAATGAGCAGTTCTTC. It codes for CAPKWPDMYNEQFF.

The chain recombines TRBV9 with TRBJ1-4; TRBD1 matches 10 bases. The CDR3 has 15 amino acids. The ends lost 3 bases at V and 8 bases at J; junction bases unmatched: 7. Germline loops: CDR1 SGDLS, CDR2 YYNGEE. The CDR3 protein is CASSAWDRGAEKLFF. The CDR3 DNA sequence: TGTGCCAGCAGCGCCTGGGACAGGGGAGCCGAAAAACTGTTTTTT.